The 12 T cell receptor beta chains presented below share a single source sample, sequenced in a study of T cell responses to AZD1222 COVID-19 vaccine. Using immunoSEQ multiplex PCR, the repertoire was profiled, and TCRdb retains in-frame clones only, with some absent. Of approximately 150,000 clones listed, roughly nine tenths are singletons. This sample comprised peripheral blood, obtained on day 0 of AZD1222 vaccination. The receptors stem from an adult in good health.

J is TRBJ2-2 and V is TRBV7-3, with TRBD1 as a possible D gene (7 bases). Germline CDR1 SGHTA, CDR2 FQGTGA. V was trimmed by 5 bases and J by 3 bases, leaving 19 bases between them. CDR3 length: 17 residues. The CDR3 DNA is TGTGCCAGCAGCCCGGAAGGGGGCCGGGGGTACACCGGGGAGCTGTTTTTT. Protein: CASSPEGGRGYTGELFF.

In this sample, this clone turned up a few times. The chain combines TRBV28 with TRBJ2-7; 11 positions match TRBD2. V was pared by 3 bases and J by 6 bases, with 7 bases of the junction left unmatched. CDR1 and CDR2 (germline): MDHEN, SYDVKM. This CDR3 is built from 15 residues. CDR3: CASSFAVAGGLEQYF. The CDR3 region has the DNA TGTGCCAGCAGTTTTGCGGTAGCGGGAGGGCTCGAGCAGTACTTC.

V gene TRBV25-1 combines with J gene TRBJ2-1; 7 bases fit TRBD1. CDR1 is MGHDK and CDR2 is SYGVNS in the germline V gene. The CDR3 has 13 residues. The junction had 3 bases not matched to a gene; V was cut back by 7 bases and J by 3 bases. CDR3 amino acids: CASNRQGYNEQFF. The CDR3 region has the DNA TGTGCCAGCAATAGACAGGGCTACAATGAGCAGTTCTTC.

This rearrangement joins TRBV3-1 (or the pseudogene TRBV3-2) to TRBJ2-6, with D unclear. In germline, CDR1 is LGHDT, CDR2 YNNKEL (reference sequence). The CDR3 runs 16 residues. V was pared by 3 bases and J by 2 bases, with 11 bases between. The CDR3 DNA follows: TGTGCCAGCAGCCAGCGCTACGGGCCTGGGGCCAACGTCCTGACTTTC. Translating it yields CASSQRYGPGANVLTF.

J is TRBJ1-3 and V is TRBV10-3, with 9 bases matching TRBD1. Germline CDR1 ENHRY, CDR2 SYGVKD. This CDR3 is 17 amino acids long. V was clipped by 2 bases and J by 3 bases; unmatched bases: 8. The CDR3 loop is CAISEATGTGYGNTIYF. The CDR3, as DNA: TGTGCCATCAGTGAGGCGACCGGGACAGGGTATGGAAACACCATATATTTT.

The CDR3 DNA is TGCGCCAGCAGCTTGGGAGGACTAGCGGTATACGAGCAGTACTTC. It is translated as CASSLGGLAVYEQYF. This chain connects TRBV5-1 to TRBJ2-7; 10 bases are shared with TRBD2. Trimming removed 0 bases from V and 4 bases from J; junction bases left unmatched: 4. This CDR3 is built from 15 residues. The V gene's germline CDR1 is SGHRS and CDR2 YFSETQ.

This clone was detected once. The chain combines TRBV5-1 with TRBJ2-7; D is uncertain. CDR3 length: 13 residues. Trimming pared 1 base from V and 0 bases from J, leaving 5 bases between. Germline V gene lookup returns CDR1 SGHRS and CDR2 YFSETQ. DNA for the CDR3: TGCGCCAGCAGCTTGAGGTACTCCTACGAGCAGTACTTC. As protein: CASSLRYSYEQYF.

The chain employs TRBV3-1 (or the pseudogene TRBV3-2) and TRBJ2-3; weak D call: TRBD2 (6 bases). This CDR3 comprises 12 residues. Germline assignment: CDR1 LGHDT and CDR2 YNNKEL (reference sequence). Trimming removed 0 bases from V and 11 bases from J, with 9 bases in between. DNA for the CDR3: TGTGCCAGCAGCCAAGATTCAGCGGGGCAGTATTTT. This encodes CASSQDSAGQYF.

The chain links TRBV6-2 or TRBV6-3 to TRBJ2-7; 7 bases match TRBD1. V was clipped by 3 bases and J by 1 base; unmatched bases: 3. CDR3 length equals 14 residues. Germline-derived CDR1 and CDR2 are MNHEY and SVGEGT. CDR3 sequence (DNA): TGTGCCAGCAGTTATGGACAGGTTTCCTACGAGCAGTACTTC. It yields the protein CASSYGQVSYEQYF.

The DNA for the CDR3 is TGTGCCACCTCCAAAGACAGATTGAACACTGAAGCTTTCTTT. Its protein product is CATSKDRLNTEAFF. This chain joins TRBV27 and TRBJ1-1; possibly TRBD1 for D (5 bases). Germline assignment: CDR1 MNHEY and CDR2 SMNVEV (reference sequence). V was shortened by 10 bases and J by 0 bases, with 15 bases between the two germline ends. CDR3 size: 14 residues.

This clone was detected only once. This chain links TRBV7-9 with TRBJ1-2; a weak D match, TRBD1 (6 bases). The germline V gene encodes CDR1 SEHNR and CDR2 FQNEAQ (reference sequence). The length of the CDR3 is 16 residues. The V and J ends lost 5 bases and 8 bases respectively, with 24 bases between them. CDR3 DNA: TGTGCCAGCAGCCCCATCATCTGGGCGGGGGGCGACGGCTACACCTTC. Encoded protein: CASSPIIWAGGDGYTF.

The chain uses TRBV29-1 and TRBJ2-1, with D perhaps matching TRBD1 (6 bases). The length of the CDR3 is 12 residues. From germline, CDR1 is SQVTM and CDR2 ANQGSEA. V lost 7 bases to trimming and J lost 5 bases, with 12 bases between them. The CDR3 DNA reads TGCAGCGGCGAAGGGACAAACAATGAGCAGTTCTTC. Translation: CSGEGTNNEQFF.